These T cell receptor beta chains were read from a single sample in a study of CD8 T cells in Susac syndrome. TCRdb used MiXCR to reprocess the immunoSEQ multiplex PCR reads, holding one entry per CDR3 protein. This sample has more than 110,000 distinct CDR3 sequences; approximately 95% occur once, and the top ten carry about 0.25%. Sequenced material: CD8+ T cells from PBMCs. The receptors come from a human donor in good health. Each CDR3 is given with its conserved first and last residue. Fields, in order: CDR3 length, J gene, V gene, D gene, clone size, CDR3 DNA, CDR3 protein. A D gene is named only where the DNA matches it firmly. Size values are once, few and many counts, or a class for expanded clones, and some rows have none.

>16|TRBJ1-1|TRBV7-2|NA|NA
TGTGCCAGCAGCTTAACCATAGGGACCCGGCGGACTGAAGCTTTCTTT
CASSLTIGTRRTEAFF
>12|TRBJ2-5|TRBV25-1|NA|NA
TGTGCCAGCAGGGAGTTTCAAGAGACCCAGTACTTC
CASREFQETQYF
>15|TRBJ2-3|TRBV2|TRBD2|NA
TGTGCCAGCAATCCCCAAGCGGGAAGCACAGATACGCAGTATTTT
CASNPQAGSTDTQYF
>11|TRBJ2-7|TRBV7-9|NA|NA
TGTGCCAGCAGCAAGGGGTCCGAGCAGTACTTC
CASSKGSEQYF
>13|TRBJ2-2|TRBV29-1|NA|NA
TGCAGCGCTCAAGCGGGGAACACCGGGGAGCTGTTTTTT
CSAQAGNTGELFF
>15|TRBJ2-3|TRBV5-1|NA|NA
TGCGCCAGCACATTAGGGGGACGTCGAGGAGGTACGCAGTATTTT
CASTLGGRRGGTQYF
>17|TRBJ2-1|TRBV29-1|TRBD2|NA
TGCAGCGTTGAAGACCTGGGACTAGCGGGGCCCCGCTATGAGCAGTTCTTC
CSVEDLGLAGPRYEQFF
>12|TRBJ2-7|TRBV9|NA|NA
TGTGCCAGCAGCGTGACAGGTGGGGAGCAGTACTTC
CASSVTGGEQYF
>15|TRBJ2-7|TRBV29-1|NA|NA
TGCAGCGTTGCTCACGGGAACGACCCCATAAACGAGCAGTACTTC
CSVAHGNDPINEQYF
>14|TRBJ2-1|TRBV9|TRBD2|few
TGTGCCAGCAGCGATAGCGGGAGTTACAATGAGCAGTTCTTC
CASSDSGSYNEQFF
>13|TRBJ2-3|TRBV15|NA|once
TGTGCCACCAGCAGATCTAGCACAGATACGCAGTATTTT
CATSRSSTDTQYF
>12|TRBJ1-4|TRBV30|NA|NA
TGTGCCTGGAGTGCTTACAATGAAAAACTGTTTTTT
CAWSAYNEKLFF
>15|TRBJ2-7|TRBV27|TRBD1|once
TGTGCCAGCAGTTTATCGACAGGGTTGTGGTACGAGCAGTACTTC
CASSLSTGLWYEQYF
>12|TRBJ2-2|TRBV29-1|NA|once
TGCAGCGTGGACAAGCAAGACGGGGAGCTGTTTTTT
CSVDKQDGELFF
>11|TRBJ2-1|TRBV9|NA|NA
TGTGCCAGCAGCACTCTTAATGAGCAGTTCTTC
CASSTLNEQFF
>14|TRBJ2-1|TRBV15|TRBD1|NA
TGTGCCACCAGCCTCCTCAGGGGGCCCGATGAGCAGTTCTTC
CATSLLRGPDEQFF
>14|TRBJ2-1|TRBV28|TRBD2|NA
TGTGCCAGCCAGACAGCGGGAGGCTACAATGAGCAGTTCTTC
CASQTAGGYNEQFF
>14|TRBJ2-1|TRBV6-5|NA|NA
TGTGCCAGCAGTTACAACCCGGGACGGGGGGAGCAGTTCTTC
CASSYNPGRGEQFF
>14|TRBJ1-2|TRBV6-2/TRBV6-3|TRBD1|NA
TGTGCCAGCACCCTGAACAGGGGGCAGGATGGCTACACCTTC
CASTLNRGQDGYTF
>18|TRBJ2-4|TRBV15|TRBD1|NA
TGTGCCACCAGCAGATTACTTCGACAGGGAATAGCCAAAAACATTCAGTACTTC
CATSRLLRQGIAKNIQYF
>20|TRBJ2-1|TRBV29-1|TRBD1|NA
TGCAGCGTTGGCTGGAGATTAGACAGGGGGCGGTTATGGGGCTACAATGAGCAGTTCTTC
CSVGWRLDRGRLWGYNEQFF
>15|TRBJ2-7|TRBV7-9|NA|NA
TGTGCCAGCAGCTTAGACAGCCGACCCTCCTACGAGCAGTACTTC
CASSLDSRPSYEQYF
>11|TRBJ2-7|TRBV29-1|TRBD1|NA
TGCAGCGTCCCGACAGGGAGCGAGCAGTACTTC
CSVPTGSEQYF
>13|TRBJ1-2|TRBV29-1|NA|NA
TGCAGCGTTGACGAACAGGGTGGCCATGGCTACACCTTC
CSVDEQGGHGYTF
>13|TRBJ2-1|TRBV6-2/TRBV6-3|NA|NA
TGTGCCAGCACCGATGGGCCATACAATGAGCAGTTCTTC
CASTDGPYNEQFF
>14|TRBJ2-2|TRBV7-3|NA|NA
TGTGCCAGCAGCTCTTCCTACGGTGCCGGGGAGCTGTTTTTT
CASSSSYGAGELFF
>14|TRBJ2-5|TRBV7-9|NA|NA
TGTGCCAGCAGCGAAGGGACTTCCCAAGAGACCCAGTACTTC
CASSEGTSQETQYF
>13|TRBJ2-5|TRBV29-1|NA|NA
TGCAGCGTTACTCAGGGGATCGGGGAGACCCAGTACTTC
CSVTQGIGETQYF
>19|TRBJ2-1|TRBV7-6|NA|once
TGTGCCAGCAGCTTAGGAACATACCGGGACCAGGAGAATGGCAATGAGCAGTTCTTC
CASSLGTYRDQENGNEQFF
>16|TRBJ2-2|TRBV7-9|NA|NA
TGTGCCAGCAGCCCCTCTTCAGGGCCGAACACCGGGGAGCTGTTTTTT
CASSPSSGPNTGELFF
>10|TRBJ2-5|TRBV2|NA|NA
TGTGCCAGCGGAAGCGGTGAGAAGTACTTC
CASGSGEKYF
>17|TRBJ2-7|TRBV29-1|TRBD1|NA
TGCAGCGTTGAAAGGAACGGGACAGGGCTGTCTTCCTACGAGCAGTACTTC
CSVERNGTGLSSYEQYF
>17|TRBJ2-2|TRBV4-3|NA|NA
TGCGCCAGCAGCCAAGTCATGGAGACCCCGAACACCGGGGAGCTGTTTTTT
CASSQVMETPNTGELFF
>13|TRBJ1-1|TRBV3-1|NA|NA
TGTGCCAGCAGCCAAGTCGGGGGCCCTGAAGCTTTCTTT
CASSQVGGPEAFF
>14|TRBJ2-7|TRBV9|NA|NA
TGTGCCAGCAGCGTAGCCTCAGGAGACTACGAGCAGTACTTC
CASSVASGDYEQYF
>14|TRBJ2-6|TRBV30|NA|NA
TGTGCCTGGAGTATTGGATCTGGGGCCAACGTCCTGACTTTC
CAWSIGSGANVLTF
>13|TRBJ2-1|TRBV27|NA|NA
TGTGCCAGCAGTTTAGGCCCCATTTATGAGCAGTTCTTC
CASSLGPIYEQFF
>15|TRBJ2-1|TRBV20-1|TRBD2|NA
TGCAGTGCTAGGCCCCTAGCGGGAGGGCCGGATGAGCAGTTCTTC
CSARPLAGGPDEQFF
>12|TRBJ2-1|TRBV18|NA|NA
TGTGCCAGCTCACCAAACGGCAATGAGCAGTTCTTC
CASSPNGNEQFF
>15|TRBJ2-7|TRBV3-1|TRBD2|NA
TGTGCCAGCACCCCCGGCACGGGAGGTCTCCACGAGCAGTACTTC
CASTPGTGGLHEQYF
>14|TRBJ2-7|TRBV7-8|NA|NA
TGTGCCAGCAGCCCTCCGGGAAGACTCTACGAGCAGTACTTC
CASSPPGRLYEQYF
>14|TRBJ2-3|TRBV7-2|TRBD2|NA
TGTGCCAGCAGCTTGCTAGCGGGATCAGATACGCAGTATTTT
CASSLLAGSDTQYF
>16|TRBJ1-1|TRBV9|NA|NA
TGTGCCAGCAGCGTAGGGTGGGGGCATCAGAACACTGAAGCTTTCTTT
CASSVGWGHQNTEAFF
>16|TRBJ2-3|TRBV29-1|NA|once
TGCAGCGTTGATGGGACGGCTCGTGCTAGCACAGATACGCAGTATTTT
CSVDGTARASTDTQYF
>12|TRBJ2-5|TRBV7-9|NA|once
TGTGCCAGCAGCTTGTTTGGAGAGACCCAGTACTTC
CASSLFGETQYF
>17|TRBJ2-1|TRBV19|TRBD2|NA
TGTGCCAGTAGTATACTTCCTGGGGCTAGCGGGAACAATGAGCAGTTCTTC
CASSILPGASGNNEQFF
>14|TRBJ2-3|TRBV27|NA|NA
TGTGCCAGCAGTCCTACACTCCGCCGGGATACGCAGTATTTT
CASSPTLRRDTQYF
>15|TRBJ2-7|TRBV5-4|NA|NA
TGTGCCAGCAGCTTGGCCTTACAGGGAACCTACGAGCAGTACTTC
CASSLALQGTYEQYF
>13|TRBJ2-3|TRBV30|TRBD2|NA
TGTGCCTGGTCGACCGGGGGGAGAGATACGCAGTATTTT
CAWSTGGRDTQYF
>17|TRBJ2-3|TRBV4-3|TRBD2|NA
TGCGCCAGCAGCCAAGATCAGGCTAGCGGGGGGTCAGATACGCAGTATTTT
CASSQDQASGGSDTQYF
>13|TRBJ2-3|TRBV29-1|TRBD1|NA
TGCAGCGCAGGACAGGGTCACACAGATACGCAGTATTTT
CSAGQGHTDTQYF
>13|TRBJ1-1|TRBV2|NA|once
TGTGCCAGCAGTGCGTCTTTGGCAAATGAAGCTTTCTTT
CASSASLANEAFF